This entry lists 27 T cell receptor beta chains sequenced from one sample in a study of blood T cell repertoires in COVID-19. Profiled with immunoSEQ multiplex PCR; TCRdb holds only in-frame clones, not every one. Among 150,000 to 200,000 clones listed, about 88% were seen once. Input material: peripheral blood. These TCRs come from a man aged 18 to 30 with acute or convalescent COVID-19.

The genes are TRBV5-8 and TRBJ1-1, with 7 bases fitting TRBD1. V trimming: 3 bases; J trimming: 7 bases; junction bases outside the gene matches: 3. The length of the CDR3 is 12 residues. Germline V CDR1 and CDR2: SGHTS, YDEGEE. The CDR3 DNA is TGTGCCAGCAGCTCGGACAGGCTTGAAGCTTTCTTT. Its translation: CASSSDRLEAFF.

The rearrangement joins TRBV15 to TRBJ2-7; 7 nucleotides line up with TRBD2. The CDR3 is 15 amino acids. V dropped 0 bases and J dropped 3; count of bases not matched to a gene: 5. CDR1 and CDR2 (germline): LNHNV, YYDKDF (reference sequence). This chain's CDR3 is CATSRDWGGYYEQYF. CDR3 coding DNA: TGTGCCACCAGCAGAGATTGGGGGGGGTACTACGAGCAGTACTTC.

The V call is TRBV5-1, the J call TRBJ2-4; 7 nucleotides match TRBD2. V gave up 4 bases and J gave up 3 bases; unmatched junction bases: 10. CDR3 length: 16 residues. Germline CDR1 SGHRS, CDR2 YFSETQ. The CDR3 region has the DNA TGCGCCAGCAGCCCGGAGGGAGGGGTCGGCAAAAACATTCAGTACTTC. The encoded protein is CASSPEGGVGKNIQYF.

The V gene is TRBV28, the J gene TRBJ2-1, with a tentative D call TRBD1 (5 bases). CDR1 and CDR2 (germline): MDHEN, SYDVKM. The germline V and J ends were trimmed by 3 bases and 7 bases, with 7 bases remaining between them. The CDR3 length is 12 residues. The CDR3 DNA reads as TGTGCCAGCAGTTTTCCAGGGAATGAGCAGTTCTTC. It specifies CASSFPGNEQFF.

The chain has TRBV5-1 and TRBJ2-2, with D possibly being TRBD1 (6 bases). In germline, CDR1 is SGHRS, CDR2 YFSETQ. Trimming took off 0 bases at V and 3 bases at J, with 12 bases between the two ends. This CDR3 contains 16 residues. The CDR3 sequence: CASSLAGGQHTGELFF. The CDR3 bases are TGCGCCAGCAGCTTGGCCGGAGGACAGCACACCGGGGAGCTGTTTTTT.

V usage is TRBV5-5 and J usage is TRBJ2-3; D may be TRBD2 (6 bases). The CDR3 length is 15 residues. The germline V gene has CDR1 SGHKS and CDR2 YYEKEE (reference sequence). V dropped 3 bases and J dropped 3 bases, with 14 bases sitting between them. In nucleotides, the CDR3 is TGTGCCAGCAGCTCACCGGGAGAGGGGACAGATACGCAGTATTTT. This encodes CASSSPGEGTDTQYF.

The chain couples TRBV24-1 to TRBJ1-5; D possibly corresponds to TRBD1 (6 bases). This CDR3 region has 13 residues. Per the germline V gene, CDR1 is KGHDR and CDR2 is SFDVKD. Trimming stripped 3 bases from V and 5 bases from J, with 7 bases between. As DNA, the CDR3 is TGTGCCACCAGTGATAGGGGGTATCAGCCCCAGCATTTT. Amino acid sequence: CATSDRGYQPQHF.

J is TRBJ1-3 and V is TRBV6-2 or TRBV6-3; possible D gene TRBD1, 6 bases. The germline CDR1 and CDR2 sequences are MNHEY and SVGEGT. Trimming took off 2 bases at V and 0 bases at J, with 11 bases between the two ends. CDR3 length equals 16 residues. The CDR3 sequence is CASSYGQGSSGNTIYF. The DNA for the CDR3 is TGTGCCAGCAGTTACGGCCAGGGGAGCTCTGGAAACACCATATATTTT.

This clone was seen a few times. The J gene is TRBJ1-1, the V gene TRBV5-6, with D hard to call. The CDR3 length is 14 residues. Germline loops: CDR1 SGHDT, CDR2 YYEEEE. The ends were cut back, 4 bases at V and 3 bases at J, with 13 bases in the middle. This CDR3 is CASSLTDSYTEAFF. The DNA of the CDR3 is TGTGCCAGCAGCCTTACTGATTCGTACACTGAAGCTTTCTTT.

The V call is TRBV7-9, the J call TRBJ1-6; no clear D gene. The CDR3 runs 16 residues. CDR1 and CDR2 (germline): SEHNR, FQNEAQ (reference sequence). With 3 bases removed from V and 8 bases from J, the gap between germline ends came to 17 bases. The CDR3 region has the DNA TGTGCCAGCAGCTTGGTGTCTTCTAGGTGGGATTCACCCCTCCACTTT. Protein sequence: CASSLVSSRWDSPLHF.

This clone came up once. V and J are TRBV7-8 and TRBJ2-2; perhaps TRBD2 as D (7 bases). Germline lookup yields CDR1 SGHVS and CDR2 FQNEAQ. CDR3 length equals 17 residues. Trimming left V 0 bases short and J 6 bases short, with 17 bases between. In nucleotides, the CDR3 is TGTGCCAGCAGCTTAGCCCTCGGTCGGGGGGCCGCCGGGGAGCTGTTTTTT. Translated: CASSLALGRGAAGELFF.

The rearrangement uses TRBV24-1 and TRBJ1-1; D gene unclear. The CDR3 is made up of 13 amino acids. V was trimmed by 7 bases and J by 2 bases, leaving 10 bases between them. CDR1 and CDR2 (germline): KGHDR, SFDVKD. CDR3 nucleotide sequence: TGTGCCACCAGGCTCGGACTAAACACTGAAGCTTTCTTT. This codes for CATRLGLNTEAFF.

This chain joins TRBV3-1 (or the pseudogene TRBV3-2) and TRBJ1-3; D is unresolved. The V gene's germline CDR1 is LGHDT and CDR2 YNNKEL (reference sequence). The CDR3 covers 15 residues. The germline V and J ends were trimmed by 1 base and 4 bases, with 11 bases remaining between them. The CDR3 loop is CASSQGHLNGNTIYF. The CDR3 DNA is TGTGCCAGCAGCCAAGGTCACTTGAACGGAAACACCATATATTTT.

This sequence joins TRBV9 and TRBJ2-2; TRBD1 agrees at 11 bases. V was pared by 6 bases and J by 5 bases, with 6 bases of the junction left unmatched. The CDR3 sequence is 15 residues long. The germline gives CDR1 SGDLS, CDR2 YYNGEE. Here the CDR3 reads CASTSGTGGTGELFF. The CDR3 bases are TGTGCCAGCACCTCCGGGACAGGGGGGACCGGGGAGCTGTTTTTT.

This clone has only one observation. As DNA, the CDR3 is TGTGCCAGCAGCCCCCCCGACAGTTCCGAGCAGTACGTC. Translated: CASSPPDSSEQYV. The rearrangement joins TRBV7-8 to TRBJ2-7, with D possibly matching TRBD1 (5 bases). CDR1 SGHVS and CDR2 FQNEAQ come from the germline V gene. Between the trimmed V and J ends, which lost 5 bases and 6 bases, there was a span of 14 bases. The CDR3 is 13 amino acids.

The DNA for the CDR3 is TGTGCCAGCCGTCGGACTAGCGGGGGTAATGAGCAGTTCTTC. Protein product: CASRRTSGGNEQFF. The V and J genes are TRBV28 and TRBJ2-1; 13 bases align to TRBD2. CDR1 and CDR2 (germline): MDHEN, SYDVKM. This CDR3 has 14 amino acids. With 8 bases clipped from V and 7 bases from J, the junction kept 5 bases outside the gene matches.

The chain has TRBV7-8 and TRBJ2-3, with D possibly matching TRBD2 (6 bases). V lost 2 bases and J 1 base, leaving 16 bases between the germline ends. The CDR3 extends over 17 amino acids. Looked up from germline, CDR1 is SGHVS and CDR2 is FQNEAQ. The CDR3 spells CASSLWSSGEGTDTQYF. The DNA for the CDR3 is TGTGCCAGCAGCTTATGGTCCTCGGGGGAAGGCACAGATACGCAGTATTTT.

J is TRBJ2-1 and V is TRBV9; 7 bases match TRBD1. CDR1 is SGDLS and CDR2 is YYNGEE in the germline V gene. V was clipped by 2 bases and J by 6 bases; unmatched bases: 2. The CDR3 runs to 13 residues. CDR3 in amino acids: CASSVDRVNEQFF. In nucleotides, the CDR3 is TGTGCCAGCAGCGTTGACAGGGTCAATGAGCAGTTCTTC.

The V call is TRBV6-5, the J call TRBJ2-3, with 7 bases aligning to TRBD1. V lost 6 bases to trimming and J lost 1 base; unmatched junction nucleotides: 7. The CDR3 consists of 15 residues. The V gene's germline CDR1 is MNHEY and CDR2 SVGAGI. Written as DNA, the CDR3 is TGTGCCAGCAGCATCGACAGGGTAGGCACAGATACGCAGTATTTT. Its protein product is CASSIDRVGTDTQYF.

The chain is built from TRBV28 and TRBJ2-7; possibly TRBD1 for D (6 bases). CDR3 length equals 14 residues. CDR1 is MDHEN and CDR2 is SYDVKM in the germline V gene. V shed 6 bases and J shed 0 bases, with 12 bases lying between them. The CDR3 region is CASSARDNSYEQYV. DNA for the CDR3: TGTGCCAGCAGCGCACGGGACAACTCCTACGAGCAGTACGTC.

The rearrangement links TRBV2 to TRBJ1-3; 7 bases are shared with TRBD1. This CDR3 contains 13 residues. Trimming took 9 bases from V and 0 from J; bases not matched to a gene: 2. Germline-derived CDR1 and CDR2 are SNHLY and FYNNEI. CDR3 loop: CARWDSSGNTIYF. CDR3 in DNA: TGTGCCAGATGGGACAGCTCTGGAAACACCATATATTTT.

This clone has only one observation. This chain links TRBV4-1 with TRBJ1-1, with D unclear. V lost 1 base to trimming and J lost 5 bases, with 8 bases between them. The germline V gene has CDR1 MGHRA and CDR2 YSYEKL. The CDR3 contains 13 residues. The CDR3 reads CASSQGRWTEAFF. The DNA for the CDR3 is TGCGCCAGCAGCCAAGGGAGGTGGACTGAAGCTTTCTTT.

The chain couples TRBV6-4 to TRBJ2-2; D unresolved. The CDR3 spans 14 residues. V gave up 6 bases and J gave up 7 bases, with 15 bases separating them. The V gene's germline CDR1 is MRHNA and CDR2 SNTAGT. For the CDR3, the DNA is TGTGCCAGCAGGGCCTTTTTTGAGGTCGGGGAGCTGTTTTTT. Its translation: CASRAFFEVGELFF.

V gene TRBV29-1 combines with J gene TRBJ2-1; weak D call: TRBD1 (5 bases). Germline V lookup: CDR1 SQVTM, CDR2 ANQGSEA. The CDR3 loop spans 13 amino acids. With 6 bases removed from V and 6 bases from J, the gap between germline ends came to 15 bases. CDR3 sequence: CSVHQGVINEQFF. The CDR3 DNA reads as TGCAGCGTCCACCAGGGCGTCATCAATGAGCAGTTCTTC.

The sample holds one count of this clone. The chain is built from TRBV2 and TRBJ1-4, with 7 bases lining up with TRBD1. Germline V CDR1 and CDR2: SNHLY, FYNNEI. The trim removed 3 bases at V and 0 bases at J, leaving 7 bases unmatched. CDR3 size: 17 residues. The CDR3 sequence is CASSDRGSPATNEKLFF. As DNA, the CDR3 is TGTGCCAGCAGTGACAGGGGGTCCCCAGCAACTAATGAAAAACTGTTTTTT.

The CDR3 loop is CATSLDSSNQPQHF. The CDR3 coding sequence is TGTGCCACCAGCTTAGACAGTAGCAATCAGCCCCAGCATTTT. The chain uses TRBV15 and TRBJ1-5, with D perhaps TRBD1 (5 bases). Deletions cut 5 bases from V and 0 bases from J, with 8 bases between. The CDR3 covers 14 residues. Germline V gene lookup returns CDR1 LNHNV and CDR2 YYDKDF (reference sequence).

The genes are TRBV9 and TRBJ1-4; TRBD1 matches 7 bases. With V trimmed by 0 bases and J by 5 bases, 7 bases remained unmatched. CDR3 length: 16 residues. The germline gives CDR1 SGDLS, CDR2 YYNGEE. The DNA of the CDR3 is TGTGCCAGCAGCGTAGGATTCGGGACAGAAAATGAAAAACTGTTTTTT. This codes for CASSVGFGTENEKLFF.